This entry lists 5 T cell receptor beta chains sequenced from one sample in a study of long-term antiretroviral therapy in people with HIV. Investigators performed immunoSEQ version v3.0 at survey level. Clones were read by immunoSEQ multiplex PCR, and TCRdb kept only the in-frame ones, dropping some. The repertoire has around 9,700 clones, 81% of them found once; the top ten carry about 20%. Source: unsorted PBMCs, taken 1.8 years after starting antiretroviral therapy. All receptors come from a man between 40 and 49 years old with HIV.

V usage is TRBV7-2 and J usage is TRBJ1-1, with a possible D match to TRBD1 (6 bases). The V gene lost 4 bases and the J gene lost 5 bases, with 11 bases spanning the gap. Looked up from germline, CDR1 is SGHTA and CDR2 is FQGNSA. The CDR3 contains 13 residues. CDR3 nucleotides: TGTGCCAGCAGCTCTAGGGGGGGGACTGAAGCTTTCTTT. This translates into CASSSRGGTEAFF.

The chain links TRBV9 to TRBJ2-2; 7 bases align to TRBD2. Germline V CDR1 and CDR2: SGDLS, YYNGEE. The CDR3 is 14 amino acids. J gave up 6 bases and V 0 bases, and 2 bases lay outside the gene matches. CDR3 region: CASSVVAGAGELFF. The CDR3 nucleotides are TGTGCCAGCAGCGTAGTTGCGGGGGCCGGGGAGCTGTTTTTT.

This chain joins TRBV29-1 and TRBJ2-1; 10 bases are shared with TRBD2. The length of the CDR3 is 17 residues. J lost 3 bases, V lost 6 bases, and 14 bases had no gene match. The germline CDR1 and CDR2 sequences are SQVTM and ANQGSEA. This CDR3 reads CSVPMASGRSGYNEQFF. The CDR3 DNA follows: TGCAGCGTGCCGATGGCTAGCGGGAGATCAGGCTACAATGAGCAGTTCTTC.

The rearrangement links TRBV7-3 to TRBJ2-1; TRBD2 aligns across 9 bases. The CDR3 extends over 14 amino acids. Germline V CDR1 and CDR2: SGHTA, FQGTGA. V shed 5 bases and J 7 bases; nucleotides not matched to a gene: 6. The CDR3 is CASSPGTSLNEQFF. The CDR3 nucleotides are TGTGCCAGCAGCCCCGGGACTAGCCTAAATGAGCAGTTCTTC.

The chain employs TRBV5-1 and TRBJ1-2; D gene uncertain. This CDR3 has 15 residues. Germline values: CDR1 SGHRS, CDR2 YFSETQ. Trimming pared 0 bases from V and 6 bases from J, leaving 15 bases between. The CDR3 bases are TGCGCCAGCAGCTTGGCGACGGGCTGGCGAGATGGCTACACCTTC. Translation: CASSLATGWRDGYTF. Complete variable domain (other parts from reference TRBV5-1 and TRBJ1-2): KAGVTQTPRYLIKTRGQQVTLSCSPISGHRSVSWYQQTPGQGLQFLFEYFSETQRNKGNFPGRFSGRQFSNSRSEMNVSTLELGDSALYLCASSLATGWRDGYTFGSGTRLTVV.